These 26 T cell receptor beta chains were all obtained from the same sample, sequenced in a study of blood T cell repertoires in COVID-19. Measured with immunoSEQ multiplex PCR; TCRdb has only the in-frame clones, and not every one. The table has 180,000 or so clones, over 75% seen once. Sample: peripheral blood. The receptors come from a man between 35 and 55 years old with active or convalescent COVID-19.

The chain carries TRBV30 and TRBJ1-2, with D unclear. Trimming took off 0 bases at V and 4 bases at J, with 15 bases between the two ends. The CDR3 is 15 amino acids. Germline loops: CDR1 GTSNPN, CDR2 SVGIG (reference sequence). The CDR3 here is CAWSVPSRMGYGYTF. The CDR3 DNA is TGTGCCTGGAGTGTACCTTCGAGGATGGGCTATGGCTACACCTTC.

This chain links TRBV28 with TRBJ1-6; TRBD1 matches 7 bases. CDR3 length equals 13 residues. Per germline, CDR1 MDHEN and CDR2 SYDVKM. The trim removed 6 bases at V and 9 bases at J, leaving 5 bases unmatched. The CDR3 loop reads CASRAGGGSPLHF. The CDR3 DNA follows: TGTGCCAGCAGAGCAGGGGGTGGTTCACCCCTCCACTTT.

This rearrangement joins TRBV19 to TRBJ1-5; TRBD1 is a possible D gene (5 bases). The CDR3 has 14 amino acids. Germline V gene sequence: CDR1 LNHDA, CDR2 SQIVND (reference sequence). V lost 7 bases, J lost 5 bases, and 15 bases lay in between. The CDR3 region has the DNA TGTGCCAGTAATAAACAGGCCCTTGATCAGCCCCAGCATTTT. Its protein is CASNKQALDQPQHF.

The chain joins TRBV3-1 (or the pseudogene TRBV3-2) to TRBJ2-1; 7 positions match TRBD2. V trimming: 4 bases; J trimming: 0 bases; junction bases outside the gene matches: 6. The CDR3 is made up of 16 amino acids. Germline V gene data show CDR1 as LGHDT and CDR2 as YNNKEL (reference sequence). CDR3 sequence: CASSPPSGSSYNEQFF. CDR3 DNA sequence: TGTGCCAGCAGCCCCCCTAGCGGTAGCTCCTACAATGAGCAGTTCTTC.

The chain couples TRBV5-4 to TRBJ2-3; TRBD2 matches at 10 bases. Germline trimming cut 3 bases from V and 2 bases from J; bases unmatched to any gene: 3. Germline V gives CDR1 SGHNT, CDR2 YYREEE (reference sequence). The CDR3 spans 15 residues. The DNA for the CDR3 is TGTGCCAGCAGCTCAGCGGGGGGGACCACAGATACGCAGTATTTT. It codes for CASSSAGGTTDTQYF.

Only a few counts were recorded for this clone. V and J are TRBV7-9 and TRBJ1-2, with D possibly TRBD1 on 5 matching bases. This CDR3 comprises 15 residues. Germline V gene sequence: CDR1 SEHNR, CDR2 FQNEAQ (reference sequence). Trimming pared 1 base from V and 6 bases from J, leaving 15 bases between. Here the CDR3 DNA reads TGTGCCAGCAGCTTAGTCCGGACCGGGGGTGATGGCTACACCTTC. This codes for CASSLVRTGGDGYTF.

This chain connects TRBV19 to TRBJ2-1; 9 nucleotides match TRBD1. Trimming at V came to 5 bases and at J to 5 bases, leaving 4 bases not matched to a gene. Germline CDR1 reads LNHDA; CDR2 reads SQIVND (reference sequence). The CDR3 has 14 amino acids. CDR3 DNA sequence: TGTGCCAGTAGTGCCCGGGACAGGGACAATGAGCAGTTCTTC. Translated, it gives CASSARDRDNEQFF.

This clone showed up just once. One end of the junction does not line up with germline, which may come from a read error. This chain connects TRBV5-6 to TRBJ2-5; TRBD2 might be the D (6 bases). The CDR3 extends over 16 amino acids. Per germline, CDR1 SGHDT and CDR2 YYEEEE. In nucleotides, the CDR3 is TGTGCCAGCAGCCAGGCGCTGAGCGGGTCCCAAGGGACCCAGTACTTC. It codes for CASSQALSGSQGTQYF.

The chain employs TRBV4-2 and TRBJ1-1, with D maybe TRBD1 (6 bases). The ends were cut back, 0 bases at V and 2 bases at J, with 10 bases in the middle. CDR1 and CDR2 from the germline V gene are LGHNA and YNFKEQ. This CDR3 comprises 15 residues. CDR3 in amino acids: CASSQDWDTNTEAFF. The CDR3 region has the DNA TGTGCCAGCAGCCAAGATTGGGACACTAACACTGAAGCTTTCTTT.

This clone has just one count. V usage is TRBV11-2 and J usage is TRBJ2-1; no clear D. Germline-derived CDR1 and CDR2 are SGHAT and FQNNGV. V was trimmed by 1 base and J by 1 base, leaving 8 bases between them. The CDR3 is made up of 15 amino acids. CDR3 nucleotides: TGTGCCAGCAGCTTAGGTTCAGTTTCCTACAATGAGCAGTTCTTC. This codes for CASSLGSVSYNEQFF.

The J gene is TRBJ1-1, the V gene TRBV7-8, with 7 bases matching TRBD1. V lost 5 bases and J lost 5; bases outside the gene matches: 8. Germline loops: CDR1 SGHVS, CDR2 FQNEAQ. The CDR3 contains 14 residues. The CDR3 sequence is CASSPRQGKTEAFF. The CDR3 nucleotides read TGTGCCAGCAGCCCCCGACAGGGTAAAACTGAAGCTTTCTTT.

The genes are TRBV20-1 and TRBJ2-5; D ambiguous. The CDR3 runs 12 residues. Germline CDR1 is DFQATT and CDR2 is SNEGSKA (reference sequence). V lost 3 bases and J lost 5, with 10 bases in between. DNA of the CDR3: TGCAGTGCTAGTGCCGGGTCCGAGACCCAGTACTTC. It is translated as CSASAGSETQYF.

The chain uses TRBV6-5 and TRBJ1-6, with 8 nucleotides matching TRBD1. Germline-derived CDR1 and CDR2 are MNHEY and SVGAGI. Unmatched junction bases numbered 4, after V lost 2 bases and J lost 10 bases. The CDR3 is 14 amino acids. CDR3 DNA sequence: TGTGCCAGCAGTTACGACAGGGGTGGATCACCCCTCCACTTT. This codes for CASSYDRGGSPLHF.

This chain links TRBV14 with TRBJ1-6; D possibly corresponds to TRBD1 (6 bases). Looked up from germline, CDR1 is SGHDN and CDR2 is FVKESK. CDR3 length: 15 residues. V lost 2 bases and J lost 4, with 9 bases in between. Here the CDR3 DNA reads TGTGCCAGCAGCCAAACAGGGCAATATAATTCACCCCTCCACTTT. Protein: CASSQTGQYNSPLHF. Full variable domain (outside the CDR3, taken from reference TRBV14 and TRBJ1-6): EAGVTQFPSHSVIEKGQTVTLRCDPISGHDNLYWYRRVMGKEIKFLLHFVKESKQDESGMPNNRFLAERTGGTYSTLKVQPAELEDSGVYFCASSQTGQYNSPLHFGNGTRLTVT.

This chain joins TRBV2 and TRBJ1-1, with 7 bases that match TRBD1. V lost 8 bases to trimming and J lost 0 bases; unmatched junction nucleotides: 6. Germline V lookup: CDR1 SNHLY, CDR2 FYNNEI. This CDR3 is 14 amino acids long. CDR3 region: CASDRESLNTEAFF. CDR3 nucleotides: TGTGCCAGCGACAGGGAGAGTCTGAACACTGAAGCTTTCTTT.

The rearrangement links TRBV11-2 to TRBJ1-1; D remains unclear. V was cut by 4 bases and J by 3 bases, with 21 bases left in between. The CDR3 length is 17 residues. Per germline, CDR1 SGHAT and CDR2 FQNNGV. The CDR3 nucleotides are TGTGCCAGCAGCTCCGGTGGTCGGCCGGGGTTGTACACTGAAGCTTTCTTT. Protein sequence: CASSSGGRPGLYTEAFF.

The chain couples TRBV18 to TRBJ2-1, with 10 bases aligning to TRBD1. This CDR3 has 15 residues. CDR1 is KGHSH and CDR2 is LQKENI in the germline V gene. The V segment lost 5 bases and the J segment 4 bases; nucleotides outside the gene matches: 5. CDR3 sequence reads: CASSAGTGAYNEQFF. DNA of the CDR3: TGTGCCAGCTCAGCCGGGACAGGGGCGTACAATGAGCAGTTCTTC.

The J gene is TRBJ1-5, the V gene TRBV29-1; 7 bases map to TRBD1. Germline V CDR1 and CDR2: SQVTM, ANQGSEA. The CDR3 is made up of 13 amino acids. Losses at the gene ends were 6 bases for V and 2 bases for J; bases not matched to a gene: 4. The CDR3 coding sequence is TGCAGCGTGTACACAGGGGGCAATCAGCCCCAGCATTTT. Its protein product is CSVYTGGNQPQHF.

V gene TRBV7-8 combines with J gene TRBJ2-3; 8 bases map to TRBD1. V shed 5 bases, J shed 8 bases, and the junction held 12 bases outside the gene matches. CDR3 length: 15 amino acids. The germline gives CDR1 SGHVS, CDR2 FQNEAQ. CDR3 sequence (DNA): TGTGCCAGCAGCAACAGGGGGTCGGTCGGAGCTACGCAGTATTTT. This gives the protein CASSNRGSVGATQYF.

V and J are TRBV5-6 and TRBJ1-4; 8 bases fit TRBD1. Looked up from germline, CDR1 is SGHDT and CDR2 is YYEEEE. Trimming cost V 3 bases and J 8 bases; bases outside gene matches: 3. The CDR3 has 13 amino acids. This CDR3 is CASSSYRGEKLFF. The CDR3 DNA sequence: TGTGCCAGCAGCTCTTACAGGGGGGAAAAACTGTTTTTT.

J is TRBJ2-1 and V is TRBV7-2; the match to TRBD2 covers 7 bases. CDR3 length equals 14 residues. With 2 bases clipped from V and 10 bases from J, the junction kept 8 bases outside the gene matches. Per the germline V gene, CDR1 is SGHTA and CDR2 is FQGNSA. CDR3: CASSLLQVGREQFF. The CDR3, as DNA: TGTGCCAGCAGCTTATTACAGGTCGGGAGGGAGCAGTTCTTC.

This clone was seen a handful of times. The rearrangement joins TRBV7-3 to TRBJ1-4; 7 nucleotides match TRBD1. Germline V CDR1 and CDR2: SGHTA, FQGTGA. The CDR3 has 15 residues. Trimming cost V 5 bases and J 6 bases; bases outside gene matches: 9. The CDR3 region is CASSPTGNHDEKLFF. Here the CDR3 DNA reads TGTGCCAGCAGCCCGACAGGGAATCATGATGAAAAACTGTTTTTT.

The V gene is TRBV5-6, the J gene TRBJ1-3, with 9 bases identical to TRBD1. The CDR3 extends over 17 amino acids. Trimming took 1 base from V and 3 from J; bases not matched to a gene: 8. Germline loops: CDR1 SGHDT, CDR2 YYEEEE. DNA of the CDR3: TGTGCCAGCAGCTTGAGGGGCGCGGGACAGGGTGGAAACACCATATATTTT. Residues: CASSLRGAGQGGNTIYF.

This chain joins TRBV4-2 and TRBJ2-2; possible D gene TRBD1, 6 bases. Germline lookup yields CDR1 LGHNA and CDR2 YNFKEQ. Trimming left V 0 bases short and J 1 base short, with 18 bases between. The CDR3 consists of 19 residues. The CDR3 coding sequence is TGTGCCAGCAGCCAAGATCCCCGACTGGGACACAAGAACACCGGGGAGCTGTTTTTT. It encodes CASSQDPRLGHKNTGELFF.

This chain links TRBV9 with TRBJ1-6; the match to TRBD1 covers 7 bases. The CDR3 has 14 residues. Germline V lookup: CDR1 SGDLS, CDR2 YYNGEE. Losses at the gene ends were 3 bases for V and 10 bases for J; bases not matched to a gene: 7. The CDR3 DNA sequence: TGTGCCAGCAGCGGATCGACAGGGTACTCACCCCTCCACTTT. The encoded protein is CASSGSTGYSPLHF.

In this sample, this clone turned up a few times. This rearrangement joins TRBV14 to TRBJ1-2; the D gene is possibly TRBD1 (6 bases). The CDR3 has 13 amino acids. V was cut by 4 bases and J by 6 bases, with 12 bases left in between. Germline CDR1 is SGHDN and CDR2 is FVKESK. CDR3 DNA: TGTGCCAGCAGCCCGAGACAGGCAGATGGCTACACCTTC. Its protein product is CASSPRQADGYTF.